The 12 T cell receptor beta chains reported below all come from one sample, sequenced in a study of CD8 T cells in Susac syndrome. Reverse transcription of roughly 0.5 to 1 ug RNA was performed with random hexamers. From the immunoSEQ multiplex PCR reads, TCRdb called clonotypes with MiXCR, one entry per CDR3 protein. The data show around 150,000 distinct CDR3 sequences, over 90% seen once. Sequences were obtained from CD4+ T cells from PBMCs. The receptors were sampled from a human donor with Susac syndrome.

The rearrangement links TRBV11-3 to TRBJ2-1; TRBD2 might be the D (6 bases). The CDR3 is 12 amino acids. CDR1 and CDR2 (germline): SGHNT, YENEEA. The V and J ends lost 5 bases and 7 bases respectively, with 9 bases between them. This CDR3 is CASSPAGNEQFF. CDR3 DNA sequence: TGTGCCAGCAGCCCCGCGGGGAATGAGCAGTTCTTC. Filled out from reference TRBV11-3 and TRBJ2-1, the complete variable domain reads EAGVVQSPRYKIIEKKQPVAFWCNPISGHNTLYWYLQNLGQGPELLIRYENEEAVDDSQLPKDRFSAERLKGVDSTLKIQPAELGDSAVYLCASSPAGNEQFFGPGTRLTVL.

The DNA for the CDR3 is TGTGCCAGCAGCAAGGAAACAGGGGACGGCTACACCTTC. This sequence encodes CASSKETGDGYTF. This chain uses TRBV7-3 with TRBJ1-2; 7 nucleotides agree with TRBD1. Losses at the gene ends were 5 bases for V and 8 bases for J; bases not matched to a gene: 8. Germline CDR1 and CDR2: SGHTA and FQGTGA. The CDR3 loop spans 13 amino acids.

The CDR3 DNA reads TGTGCCAGCAGCTCCCGGGACTCGTACCTCACAGATACGCAGTATTTT. It codes for CASSSRDSYLTDTQYF. This chain connects TRBV7-3 to TRBJ2-3, with D perhaps TRBD2 (6 bases). The V gene lost 4 bases and the J gene lost 2 bases, with 16 bases spanning the gap. CDR1 is SGHTA and CDR2 is FQGTGA in the germline V gene. This CDR3 contains 16 residues.

The chain links TRBV30 to TRBJ1-1; a possible D gene is TRBD1 (6 bases). Germline V lookup: CDR1 GTSNPN, CDR2 SVGIG (reference sequence). Trimming shortened V by 3 bases and J by 1 base, and 9 bases separated the two germline ends. This CDR3 region has 13 residues. CDR3 coding DNA: TGTGCCTGGAGGGAACAGGGGAACACTGAAGCTTTCTTT. This codes for CAWREQGNTEAFF. Looking up the rest from reference TRBV30 and TRBJ1-1 gives the full variable domain: SQTIHQWPATLVQPVGSPLSLECTVEGTSNPNLYWYRQAAGRGLQLLFYSVGIGQISSEVPQNLSASRPQDRQFILSSKKLLLSDSGFYLCAWREQGNTEAFFGQGTRLTVV.

This chain connects TRBV6-5 to TRBJ1-1, with 9 bases that match TRBD1. The V segment lost 1 base and the J segment 3 bases; nucleotides outside the gene matches: 3. Germline CDR1 MNHEY, CDR2 SVGAGI. The CDR3 is 15 amino acids. The CDR3 region has the DNA TGTGCCAGCAGTTACTGGGACAGGGAGGACACTGAAGCTTTCTTT. Its translation is CASSYWDREDTEAFF.

The V call is TRBV29-1, the J call TRBJ2-1; D is unresolved. CDR1 and CDR2 from the germline V gene are SQVTM and ANQGSEA. Trimming stripped 4 bases from V and 0 bases from J, with 10 bases between. CDR3 length equals 14 residues. The DNA for the CDR3 is TGCAGCGTTGCATCAGAAAGCTCCTACAATGAGCAGTTCTTC. The encoded protein is CSVASESSYNEQFF.

The chain couples TRBV20-1 to TRBJ2-7, with 7 bases that match TRBD1. CDR1 and CDR2 (germline): DFQATT, SNEGSKA (reference sequence). CDR3 length equals 12 residues. The J segment lost 5 bases and the V segment lost 6 bases, leaving 7 bases of the junction unmatched. CDR3 coding DNA: TGCAGTGCGATACAGGGGAAGAACGAGCAGTACTTC. Its translation is CSAIQGKNEQYF.

The chain has TRBV18 and TRBJ2-2; D could derive from TRBD1 or TRBD2 (5 bases each). This CDR3 has 15 residues. Trimming shortened V by 5 bases and J by 0 bases, and 10 bases separated the two germline ends. The V gene's germline CDR1 is KGHSH and CDR2 LQKENI. Written as DNA, the CDR3 is TGTGCCAGCTCAGGGACCGTCCCGAACACCGGGGAGCTGTTTTTT. It encodes CASSGTVPNTGELFF.

The J gene is TRBJ1-4, the V gene TRBV29-1, with D perhaps TRBD1 (5 bases). CDR3 length: 13 amino acids. Germline CDR1 SQVTM, CDR2 ANQGSEA. The V end lost 1 base, the J end lost 5 bases, and 8 bases lay between the germline ends. CDR3 sequence reads: CSVEGAGNEKLFF. The CDR3 DNA is TGCAGCGTTGAAGGGGCAGGGAATGAAAAACTGTTTTTT.

The DNA of the CDR3 is TGTGCCTGGAGTCCGAACCTTCATCAGCCCCAGCATTTT. The encoded protein is CAWSPNLHQPQHF. This chain joins TRBV30 and TRBJ1-5; D is uncertain. With 2 bases removed from V and 5 bases from J, the gap between germline ends came to 10 bases. Germline-derived CDR1 and CDR2 are GTSNPN and SVGIG (reference sequence). The CDR3 extends over 13 amino acids. Full variable domain (missing parts from reference TRBV30 and TRBJ1-5): SQTIHQWPATLVQPVGSPLSLECTVEGTSNPNLYWYRQAAGRGLQLLFYSVGIGQISSEVPQNLSASRPQDRQFILSSKKLLLSDSGFYLCAWSPNLHQPQHFGDGTRLSIL.

DNA of the CDR3: TGTGCCAGCAACCCAGGGGAGGGGATCCCCTATGGCTACACCTTC. Amino acids: CASNPGEGIPYGYTF. V is TRBV12-3 or TRBV12-4 and J is TRBJ1-2, with a possible D match to TRBD1 (6 bases). V was trimmed by 7 bases and J by 4 bases, leaving 19 bases between them. CDR3 length equals 15 residues.

A single count supports this clonotype. V usage is TRBV28 and J usage is TRBJ2-7; D is uncertain. The CDR3 has 14 residues. The germline CDR1 and CDR2 sequences are MDHEN and SYDVKM. Trimming pared 6 bases from V and 5 bases from J, leaving 17 bases between. Here the CDR3 DNA reads TGTGCCAGCAGCCCGCGGAGAGATTCCCACGAGCAGTACTTC. Amino acid sequence: CASSPRRDSHEQYF.